The rows below give T cell receptor beta chains drawn from one sample of a study of blood T cells in healthy people across ages. TCRdb ran MiXCR on the 5' RACE reads and lists one entry per CDR3 protein. The sample holds about 1.6 million distinct CDR3 sequences, roughly 30% seen once. Material: blood. The source of these receptors is a woman under 40 in good health. Both conserved end residues are part of each CDR3. Each record gives: clone size, D gene, V gene, J gene, CDR3 protein, CDR3 DNA. The D gene is left open where the match is weak. Clone size, where shown, is once, few, many, or a class for clones that have expanded.

>once|.|TRBV7-6|TRBJ2-1
CASSLASSRDLIGYNEQFF
TGTGCCAGCAGCTTAGCGTCCTCAAGGGACCTCATCGGCTACAATGAGCAGTTCTTC
>.|.|TRBV20-1|TRBJ1-1
CGANPRFTEAFF
TGCGGTGCTAACCCAAGGTTCACTGAAGCTTTCTTT
>few|.|TRBV20-1|TRBJ1-4
CSARLGVWDEKLFF
TGCAGTGCTAGATTGGGGGTTTGGGATGAAAAACTGTTTTTT
>few|.|TRBV6-1|TRBJ1-1
CASSDRAANTEAFF
TGTGCCAGCAGTGACAGGGCGGCGAACACTGAAGCTTTCTTT
>.|.|TRBV5-1|TRBJ2-1
CARSLAPMRLGDEQFF
TGCGCCCGCAGCTTGGCCCCCATGCGGTTGGGGGATGAGCAGTTCTTC
>.|.|TRBV7-9|TRBJ2-7
CASSLGRAHEQYF
TGTGCCAGCAGCTTAGGCAGGGCTCACGAGCAGTACTTC
>many|.|TRBV5-1|TRBJ2-7
CASSLGADEQYF
TGCGCCAGCAGCTTGGGGGCAGACGAGCAGTACTTC
>few|.|TRBV4-1|TRBJ2-7
CASSQADGDITYEQYF
TGCGCCAGCAGCCAAGCTGATGGGGACATAACCTACGAGCAGTACTTC
>many|.|TRBV20-1|TRBJ1-2
CSARLLDYGYTF
TGCAGTGCGCGGCTTCTTGACTATGGCTACACCTTC
>few|.|TRBV12-3/TRBV12-4|TRBJ2-1
CASSLAGQGYKDEQFF
TGTGCCAGCAGTCTAGCGGGACAGGGGTATAAGGATGAGCAGTTCTTC
>few|TRBD1|TRBV7-8|TRBJ2-7
CASSFNPGTGDSYEQYF
TGTGCCAGCAGCTTTAACCCCGGGACAGGGGATTCCTACGAGCAGTACTTC
>.|TRBD2|TRBV9|TRBJ2-3
CASSAGGGARDTQYF
TGTGCCAGCAGCGCAGGCGGGGGGGCCAGAGATACGCAGTATTTT
>.|.|TRBV7-3|TRBJ2-2
CACSPNGGANTGELFF
TGTGCCTGCAGCCCTAACGGGGGAGCGAACACCGGGGAGCTGTTTTTT
>few|.|TRBV2|TRBJ1-6
CASSQRGFGSPLHF
TGTGCCAGCAGCCAAAGGGGTTTTGGTTCACCCCTCCACTTT
>once|.|TRBV10-3|TRBJ2-6
CAISELPGQRPSSGANVLTF
TGTGCCATCAGTGAGCTTCCAGGACAGAGGCCCAGCTCTGGGGCCAACGTCCTGACTTTC
>few|.|TRBV9|TRBJ1-5
CASSVAGQLNQPQHF
TGTGCCAGCAGCGTAGCTGGACAGTTAAATCAGCCCCAGCATTTT
>.|TRBD1|TRBV19|TRBJ1-5
CASSKDRGFQPQHF
TGTGCCAGTAGTAAGGACAGGGGTTTCCAGCCCCAGCATTTT
>.|TRBD1|TRBV10-3|TRBJ2-5
CAIRGQGNETQYF
TGTGCCATCAGGGGACAGGGGAATGAGACCCAGTACTTC
>.|.|TRBV4-1|TRBJ1-2
CASSPEGTSVLGYTF
TGCGCCAGCAGCCCAGAGGGGACAAGCGTTTTGGGCTACACCTTC
>few|TRBD2|TRBV7-8|TRBJ2-7
CASSLILAGASLYEQYF
TGTGCCAGCAGCTTAATCCTAGCGGGAGCTTCACTCTACGAGCAGTACTTC
>.|TRBD2|TRBV5-1|TRBJ2-1
CASSLVASGRAREQFF
TGCGCCAGCAGCTTGGTAGCTAGCGGGAGGGCGCGTGAGCAGTTCTTC
>.|TRBD1|TRBV5-1|TRBJ2-7
CAISFSGTGVAYEQYF
TGCGCCATCAGCTTTTCCGGGACAGGGGTCGCCTACGAGCAGTACTTC
>many|.|TRBV20-1|TRBJ1-2
CSASTGVNYGYTF
TGCAGTGCCTCGACAGGCGTTAACTATGGCTACACCTTC
>many|.|TRBV7-2|TRBJ2-1
CASSFGDGLGYNEQFF
TGTGCCAGCAGCTTTGGGGACGGACTGGGCTACAATGAGCAGTTCTTC
>.|TRBD1|TRBV5-1|TRBJ2-1
CASSPDRGRGNEQFF
TGCGCCAGCAGCCCAGACAGGGGGAGAGGCAATGAGCAGTTCTTC
>few|TRBD1|TRBV29-1|TRBJ2-7
CSVEGLGQAAYEQYF
TGCAGCGTTGAAGGTCTGGGACAGGCCGCCTACGAGCAGTACTTC
>.|TRBD2|TRBV20-1|TRBJ2-6
CSAGRVIPGQRSSGANVLTF
TGCAGTGCCGGGAGGGTAATTCCGGGACAAAGAAGCTCTGGGGCCAACGTCCTGACTTTC
>once|TRBD2|TRBV7-2|TRBJ2-7
CASSPRPSGGLQSQQYF
TGTGCCAGCAGCCCTCGGCCCAGCGGGGGCCTCCAGAGTCAGCAGTACTTC
>once|.|TRBV21-1|TRBJ1-2
CASREKRTNYGYTF
TGTGCCAGCAGAGAAAAGAGGACCAACTATGGCTACACCTTC
>few|TRBD2|TRBV20-1|TRBJ2-5
CSANRLAVQETQYF
TGCAGTGCGAACAGACTAGCGGTCCAAGAGACCCAGTACTTC
>few|.|TRBV27|TRBJ2-1
CASSVLAEYNEQFF
TGTGCCAGCAGTGTATTAGCGGAGTACAATGAGCAGTTCTTC
>.|TRBD2|TRBV7-9|TRBJ2-3
CASSPPGSGASFTQYF
TGTGCCAGCAGCCCCCCGGGCAGCGGGGCCTCATTTACGCAGTATTTT
>.|.|TRBV5-5|TRBJ1-6
CASSLGTISPLHF
TGTGCCAGCAGCTTAGGGACCATATCACCCCTCCACTTT